This T cell receptor beta chain came from a study of T-cell reconstitution after alpha-beta-depleted transplantation in children. This sample's TCRbeta library carried unique molecular identifier barcodes. Via MiXCR, TCRdb re-called the PCR reads, giving one row per CDR3 protein. Among some 600,000 distinct CDR3 sequences listed, 16% were seen once. This CDR3 has 13 amino acids. The V and J ends lost 5 bases and 6 bases respectively, with 11 bases between them. Germline CDR1 and CDR2: SGHAT and FQNNGV. This TCR derives from a human donor who donated a stem cell graft to a child with acute myeloid leukemia. V is TRBV11-2 and J is TRBJ1-5; D possibly corresponds to TRBD1 (5 bases). The sample was PBMCs from the stem cell graft donor, taken from the stem cell graft. The DNA for the CDR3 is TGTGCCAGCAGCAAGGGCGGGGGTCAGCCCCAGCATTTT. Encoded protein: CASSKGGGQPQHF.